These 23 T cell receptor beta chains were all obtained from the same sample, sequenced in a study of shared T cell receptors in the human thymus. The method was immunoSEQ multiplex PCR; TCRdb's version includes in-frame clones alone and lacks a portion of them. Among 600,000 to 900,000 clones listed, approximately 83% were seen once. The sample also formed part of further work on human thymus T cells.

The sample consisted of thymocytes. Receptors were obtained from a girl under three years old with a congenital heart defect.

The CDR3 sequence: CASSPDLDREWYGYTF. DNA of the CDR3: TGTGCCAGCAGCCCCGACTTGGACAGGGAATGGTATGGCTACACCTTC. V and J are TRBV14 and TRBJ1-2, with TRBD1 matching 8 bases. V lost 4 bases and J lost 5; bases outside the gene matches: 12. The CDR3 is 16 residues long. The germline CDR1 and CDR2 sequences are SGHDN and FVKESK.

The chain employs TRBV11-2 and TRBJ1-1; D is ambiguous. V shed 0 bases and J shed 1 base, with 6 bases lying between them. Germline CDR1 and CDR2: SGHAT and FQNNGV. The CDR3 is made up of 14 amino acids. The CDR3 nucleotides are TGTGCCAGCAGCTTAGATGAGGAGAACACTGAAGCTTTCTTT. It is translated as CASSLDEENTEAFF.

V gene TRBV29-1 combines with J gene TRBJ2-7, with 9 nucleotides matching TRBD1. In germline, CDR1 is SQVTM, CDR2 ANQGSEA. The CDR3 has 16 amino acids. V was clipped by 6 bases and J by 3 bases; unmatched bases: 15. CDR3 nucleotides: TGCAGCGTCGGTGAGATTGGTTCGGACAGGGGCTACGAGCAGTACTTC. Amino acids: CSVGEIGSDRGYEQYF.

The chain employs TRBV5-1 and TRBJ2-2; D ambiguous. Germline V gene lookup returns CDR1 SGHRS and CDR2 YFSETQ. The CDR3 has 15 residues. The V gene lost 5 bases and the J gene lost 5 bases, with 16 bases spanning the gap. The CDR3 nucleotides are TGCGCCAGCAGTGGCAGGCCGACAACTACCGGGGAGCTGTTTTTT. As protein: CASSGRPTTTGELFF. The full variable domain, rest sourced from reference TRBV5-1 and TRBJ2-2, is KAGVTQTPRYLIKTRGQQVTLSCSPISGHRSVSWYQQTPGQGLQFLFEYFSETQRNKGNFPGRFSGRQFSNSRSEMNVSTLELGDSALYLCASSGRPTTTGELFFGEGSRLTVL.

This chain joins TRBV27 and TRBJ2-7; 9 nucleotides align to TRBD1. This CDR3 has 16 residues. V was clipped by 6 bases and J by 4 bases; unmatched bases: 13. Germline loops: CDR1 MNHEY, CDR2 SMNVEV (reference sequence). The CDR3 DNA reads TGTGCCAGCAGCCGTAACCGGGACAGGGTAAGGTACGAGCAGTACTTC. Residues: CASSRNRDRVRYEQYF.

The CDR3 DNA reads TGTGCCATCAGTTCCCTTCGTTGGGGTATGGGGAGTGAAGCTTTCTTT. It codes for CAISSLRWGMGSEAFF. V and J are TRBV10-3 and TRBJ1-1; D not certain. The V end was cut by 5 bases, the J end by 7 bases, with 23 bases between. The CDR3 spans 16 residues. CDR1 and CDR2 (germline): ENHRY, SYGVKD.

The rearrangement uses TRBV11-3 and TRBJ1-5; possibly TRBD1 for D (5 bases). The V end lost 4 bases, the J end lost 6 bases, and 31 bases lay between the germline ends. CDR3 length equals 20 residues. Germline CDR1 and CDR2: SGHNT and YENEEA. The DNA for the CDR3 is TGTGCCAGCAGCTCAAGATTCTTGTACACAGGCTCTGTACTCGTTCAGCCCCAGCATTTT. It specifies CASSSRFLYTGSVLVQPQHF.

The chain recombines TRBV15 with TRBJ1-2; 7 bases are a match to TRBD1. The length of the CDR3 is 14 residues. V was clipped by 3 bases and J by 8 bases; unmatched bases: 9. Germline CDR1 and CDR2: LNHNV and YYDKDF (reference sequence). The CDR3 coding sequence is TGTGCCACCAGCAGCCCCCATGACAGGGAGGGCTACACCTTC. It is translated as CATSSPHDREGYTF. Full variable domain (remainder filled in from reference TRBV15 and TRBJ1-2): DAMVIQNPRYQVTQFGKPVTLSCSQTLNHNVMYWYQQKSSQAPKLLFHYYDKDFNNEADTPDNFQSRRPNTSFCFLDIRSPGLGDTAMYLCATSSPHDREGYTFGSGTRLTVV.

The rearrangement joins TRBV28 to TRBJ1-5, with D perhaps matching TRBD1 (5 bases). V was cut by 5 bases and J by 3 bases, with 17 bases left in between. Germline assignment: CDR1 MDHEN and CDR2 SYDVKM. The CDR3 length is 16 residues. CDR3 in amino acids: CASSGGRVGNNQPQHF. In nucleotides, the CDR3 is TGTGCCAGCAGTGGGGGGAGGGTTGGTAACAATCAGCCCCAGCATTTT. Combining the CDR3 with reference TRBV28 and TRBJ1-5 gives the whole variable domain DVKVTQSSRYLVKRTGEKVFLECVQDMDHENMFWYRQDPGLGLRLIYFSYDVKMKEKGDIPEGYSVSREKKERFSLILESASTNQTSMYLCASSGGRVGNNQPQHFGDGTRLSIL.

This chain uses TRBV2 with TRBJ2-3; the D gene is possibly TRBD1 (6 bases). The germline gives CDR1 SNHLY, CDR2 FYNNEI. The CDR3 has 15 residues. V lost 5 bases to trimming and J lost 3 bases, with 15 bases between them. The DNA of the CDR3 is TGTGCCAGCAGTCGGACAGCCTCCGCGACAGATACGCAGTATTTT. Encoded protein: CASSRTASATDTQYF.

The chain is built from TRBV19 and TRBJ1-6; D remains unclear. V was cut by 5 bases and J by 0 bases, with 11 bases left in between. This CDR3 spans 16 amino acids. Germline CDR1 and CDR2: LNHDA and SQIVND (reference sequence). The chain's CDR3 is CASSPFRSSYNSPLHF. The CDR3, as DNA: TGTGCCAGTAGTCCCTTCCGGAGCTCCTATAATTCACCCCTCCACTTT.

The V call is TRBV7-7, the J call TRBJ2-3; TRBD2 matches at 11 bases. The germline V gene encodes CDR1 SSHAT and CDR2 FNYEAQ (reference sequence). V lost 6 bases and J lost 2; bases outside the gene matches: 4. The CDR3 consists of 15 residues. As DNA, the CDR3 is TGTGCCAGCAGTCATAGCGGGGGGGTCACAGATACGCAGTATTTT. This sequence encodes CASSHSGGVTDTQYF.

The chain uses TRBV6-5 and TRBJ1-1, with 8 bases matching TRBD1. The germline CDR1 and CDR2 sequences are MNHEY and SVGAGI. The junction had 11 bases not matched to a gene; V was cut back by 5 bases and J by 12 bases. This CDR3 is built from 13 residues. CDR3 residues: CASSQRQGTSSFF. CDR3 in DNA: TGTGCCAGCAGTCAGAGACAGGGGACCTCGTCTTTCTTT.

The chain combines TRBV29-1 with TRBJ2-3; perhaps TRBD2 as D (6 bases). CDR3 length equals 15 residues. Per germline, CDR1 SQVTM and CDR2 ANQGSEA. The germline V and J ends were trimmed by 5 bases and 4 bases, with 19 bases remaining between them. CDR3 in amino acids: CSVSWSRRAADTQYF. CDR3 bases: TGCAGCGTTTCCTGGAGCCGGAGGGCTGCAGATACGCAGTATTTT.

The chain carries TRBV28 and TRBJ1-1; D remains ambiguous. CDR1 and CDR2 from the germline V gene are MDHEN and SYDVKM. Trimming pared 5 bases from V and 0 bases from J, leaving 31 bases between. The CDR3 length is 21 residues. CDR3 protein: CASSPPVISAGIGTMNTEAFF. CDR3 sequence (DNA): TGTGCCAGCAGTCCCCCCGTTATTTCAGCCGGGATCGGTACCATGAACACTGAAGCTTTCTTT.

J is TRBJ2-3 and V is TRBV5-1; D possibly corresponds to TRBD2 (5 bases). Germline assignment: CDR1 SGHRS and CDR2 YFSETQ. V was shortened by 5 bases and J by 1 base, with 11 bases between the two germline ends. The CDR3 has 14 amino acids. The CDR3 region is CASRKTRGTDTQYF. The CDR3 nucleotides are TGCGCCAGCAGAAAAACTAGGGGCACAGATACGCAGTATTTT.

The CDR3: CASSFSPAGQVYGYTF. The CDR3, as DNA: TGTGCCAGCAGCTTTTCCCCTGCCGGACAAGTCTATGGCTACACCTTC. The V call is TRBV7-9, the J call TRBJ1-2, with D perhaps TRBD1 (5 bases). The V gene's germline CDR1 is SEHNR and CDR2 FQNEAQ (reference sequence). The CDR3 loop spans 16 amino acids. Trimming shortened V by 3 bases and J by 4 bases, and 18 bases separated the two germline ends.

The V and J genes are TRBV25-1 and TRBJ1-2, with 8 bases matching TRBD1. The CDR3 is 14 amino acids. Germline values: CDR1 MGHDK, CDR2 SYGVNS. V trimming: 5 bases; J trimming: 3 bases; junction bases outside the gene matches: 5. CDR3 region: CASSPKDRDYGYTF. CDR3 sequence (DNA): TGTGCCAGCAGTCCTAAGGACAGGGACTATGGCTACACCTTC.

This clone has a handful of counts. The chain uses TRBV6-6 and TRBJ1-5; D is possibly TRBD1 (6 bases). The length of the CDR3 is 16 residues. V dropped 6 bases and J dropped 4 bases, with 19 bases sitting between them. Germline CDR1 reads MNHNY; CDR2 reads SVGAGI (reference sequence). CDR3 amino acids: CASSPGPGHKNQPQHF. The DNA for the CDR3 is TGTGCCAGCAGCCCCGGACCGGGACATAAGAATCAGCCCCAGCATTTT.

The chain joins TRBV4-3 to TRBJ2-7; D remains unclear. CDR1 and CDR2 (germline): LGHNA, YSLEER. The V and J ends lost 0 bases and 0 bases respectively, with 12 bases between them. The CDR3 sequence is 16 residues long. Here the CDR3 reads CASSQEDGQTSYEQYF. The CDR3 DNA is TGCGCCAGCAGCCAAGAAGATGGGCAGACCTCCTACGAGCAGTACTTC.

This sequence joins TRBV5-6 and TRBJ2-2; D ambiguous. Between the trimmed V and J ends, which lost 0 bases and 1 base, there was a span of 7 bases. CDR1 is SGHDT, CDR2 YYEEEE, per germline. The CDR3 spans 15 residues. The DNA for the CDR3 is TGTGCCAGCAGCTTGGACCCAGAGAACACCGGGGAGCTGTTTTTT. Its translation is CASSLDPENTGELFF.

The chain recombines TRBV19 with TRBJ1-1; 7 positions agree with TRBD1. There are 19 residues in the CDR3. Germline values: CDR1 LNHDA, CDR2 SQIVND (reference sequence). Germline trimming cut 1 base from V and 0 bases from J; bases unmatched to any gene: 14. The CDR3 DNA reads as TGTGCCAGTAGTATAGCCAGGGACAGAGCTCCGGATTTGAACACTGAAGCTTTCTTT. Its protein is CASSIARDRAPDLNTEAFF.

This clone was seen a few times. The chain carries TRBV19 and TRBJ2-1; D is unclear. The V end lost 3 bases, the J end lost 7 bases, and 13 bases lay between the germline ends. CDR1 is LNHDA and CDR2 is SQIVND in the germline V gene (reference sequence). The CDR3 has 14 amino acids. CDR3 amino acids: CASSMSGFENEQFF. In nucleotides, the CDR3 is TGTGCCAGTAGTATGTCCGGGTTTGAGAATGAGCAGTTCTTC.